This entry describes one T cell receptor (beta chain). The data stem from a study of blood T cell repertoires in COVID-19. Overall study: Samples taken during acute and convalescent COVID-19 were collected in the United States, Italy and Spain. PBMCs, B-cell-depleted T cells, or T cells were the source of the cDNA or gDNA that made up the material.

Assay: immunoSEQ multiplex PCR; the TCRdb copy retains only in-frame clones and omits some. The repertoire holds a few hundred thousand clones, with just under 90% as singletons. Symptom resolution, clearance, or two negative PCRs marked the recovered donors of Cohort 3. The CDR3 loop spans 11 amino acids. From germline, CDR1 is MDHEN and CDR2 SYDVKM. Trimming stripped 7 bases from V and 8 bases from J, with 11 bases between. The rearrangement joins TRBV28 to TRBJ1-1; no reliable D call. Sequenced input: PBMCs or T cells enriched from blood (not recorded which). This TCR was sampled from a woman aged 60-70 years who had recovered from COVID-19. CDR3 DNA: TGTGCCAGCAAAACCGAACTCGAAGCTTTCTTT. Amino acid sequence: CASKTELEAFF.